One and the same sample provided the 15 T cell receptor beta chains below, sequenced in a study of metastatic and nonmetastatic thyroid tumors. MiXCR reprocessed the PCR reads for TCRdb. The sample has thousands of clones, less than 30% seen once. Until they underwent thyroid surgery, no patient had received any treatment. Sequencing input: tumor tissue. These receptors were taken from a female donor with papillary thyroid cancer or a benign thyroid nodule (not recorded which). Some clones in this sample may be carry-over from other donors' samples.

J is TRBJ1-1 and V is TRBV20-1, with D perhaps TRBD1 (5 bases). The V and J ends lost 6 bases and 1 base respectively, with 15 bases between them. The CDR3 loop spans 14 amino acids. The germline CDR1 and CDR2 sequences are DFQATT and SNEGSKA (reference sequence). This CDR3 is CSASWDGRNTEAFF. In DNA form, the CDR3 reads TGCAGTGCAAGCTGGGACGGACGGAACACTGAAGCTTTCTTT.

As regards this clone: Germline and junction disagree at one end, which may indicate a read error. The chain recombines TRBV5-1 with TRBJ2-2, with 10 bases identical to TRBD1. This CDR3 has 16 residues. Looked up from germline, CDR1 is SGHRS and CDR2 is YFSETQ. The CDR3 coding sequence is TGCGCCAGCAGCTTGGCCGGGACAGGGGAAACCGGGGGGCTGTTTTTT. Amino acid sequence: CASSLAGTGETGGLFF.

This clone was counted between two and nine times. The chain carries TRBV24-1 and TRBJ1-5; no clear D gene. V lost 5 bases to trimming and J lost 4 bases, with 8 bases between them. The CDR3 has 13 residues. Germline V CDR1 and CDR2: KGHDR, SFDVKD. The CDR3 here is CATSGPGNQPQHF. CDR3 nucleotides: TGTGCCACCAGTGGACCAGGAAATCAGCCCCAGCATTTT.

This chain uses TRBV11-2 with TRBJ2-2; 7 bases agree with TRBD2. Germline lookup yields CDR1 SGHAT and CDR2 FQNNGV. This CDR3 contains 18 residues. The junction had 13 bases not matched to a gene; V was cut back by 5 bases and J by 1 base. The CDR3 loop is CASSIRVSSGLNTGELFF. DNA for the CDR3: TGTGCCAGCAGCATACGTGTGTCTAGCGGATTGAACACCGGGGAGCTGTTTTTT. The full variable domain, with the rest looked up from reference TRBV11-2 and TRBJ2-2, is EAGVAQSPRYKIIEKRQSVAFWCNPISGHATLYWYQQILGQGPKLLIQFQNNGVVDDSQLPKDRFSAERLKGVDSTLKIQPAKLEDSAVYLCASSIRVSSGLNTGELFFGEGSRLTVL.

Judged by abundance, this clone is medium-sized. V is TRBV7-2 and J is TRBJ2-1; TRBD2 matches 9 bases. V lost 1 base, J lost 6 bases, and 4 bases stayed unmatched. The CDR3 spans 15 residues. Germline CDR1 and CDR2: SGHTA and FQGNSA. CDR3 sequence: CASSLGGRGSNEQFF. CDR3 nucleotide sequence: TGTGCCAGCAGCTTAGGCGGGAGGGGGAGCAATGAGCAGTTCTTC.

This rearrangement joins TRBV28 to TRBJ1-2; 7 bases are shared with TRBD1. The CDR3 sequence is 16 residues long. V lost 5 bases and J lost 4; bases outside the gene matches: 13. Looked up from germline, CDR1 is MDHEN and CDR2 is SYDVKM. The chain's CDR3 is CASSPTRQGDSYGYTF. CDR3 bases: TGTGCCAGCAGTCCCACCCGGCAGGGGGATAGCTATGGCTACACCTTC.

The V call is TRBV27, the J call TRBJ2-7; D gene ambiguous. V gave up 8 bases and J gave up 3 bases, with 11 bases separating them. This CDR3 is 12 amino acids long. CDR1 and CDR2 (germline): MNHEY, SMNVEV (reference sequence). Here the CDR3 reads CASGPALYEQYF. The CDR3 DNA is TGTGCCAGCGGCCCGGCCCTCTACGAGCAGTACTTC.

To note about this clone: Within the sample, other DNA sequences also encode this same CDR3. The V gene is TRBV12-3 or TRBV12-4, the J gene TRBJ2-7; 10 nucleotides align to TRBD1. The CDR3 is made up of 15 amino acids. The trim removed 8 bases at V and 7 bases at J, leaving 14 bases unmatched. CDR3 sequence (DNA): TGTGCCAGCGCTCGATCGGGGACAGGGGTTGGTGAGCAGTACTTC. It translates to CASARSGTGVGEQYF.

This clone has ten or more counts. V gene TRBV7-8 combines with J gene TRBJ2-2, with TRBD2 identical over 10 bases. Germline assignment: CDR1 SGHVS and CDR2 FQNEAQ. With V trimmed by 7 bases and J by 6 bases, 11 bases remained unmatched. The CDR3 totals 16 residues. CDR3: CASNTKREGPAGELFF. For the CDR3, the DNA is TGTGCCAGCAACACTAAGCGGGAGGGCCCCGCCGGGGAGCTGTTTTTT. The variable domain in full, with the rest retrieved from reference TRBV7-8 and TRBJ2-2, is GAGVSQSPRYKVAKRGQDVALRCDPISGHVSLFWYQQALGQGPEFLTYFQNEAQLDKSGLPSDRFFAERPEGSVSTLKIQRTQQEDSAVYLCASNTKREGPAGELFFGEGSRLTVL.

This clone was observed at least ten times. The DNA of the CDR3 is TGCGCCAGCAGCTTGGATAGCGGGAGGGAGACCCAGTACTTC. Translated: CASSLDSGRETQYF. The chain combines TRBV5-1 with TRBJ2-5; TRBD2 agrees at 10 bases. Trimming removed 0 bases from V and 5 bases from J; junction bases left unmatched: 1. This CDR3 contains 14 residues. CDR1 is SGHRS and CDR2 is YFSETQ in the germline V gene.

This chain connects TRBV28 to TRBJ2-1; TRBD1 is a possible D gene (5 bases). Germline lookup yields CDR1 MDHEN and CDR2 SYDVKM. The CDR3 runs to 14 residues. Trimming shortened V by 8 bases and J by 5 bases, and 16 bases separated the two germline ends. This CDR3 is CASGRWGVDNEQFF. CDR3 coding DNA: TGTGCCAGCGGAAGATGGGGCGTCGACAATGAGCAGTTCTTC.

The chain employs TRBV7-8 and TRBJ1-2; D might be TRBD1 (5 bases). This CDR3 contains 13 residues. V was clipped by 2 bases and J by 7 bases, with 11 bases between them. Germline V gene lookup returns CDR1 SGHVS and CDR2 FQNEAQ. CDR3 in DNA: TGTGCCAGCAGCTTATCCGTCGGGACTGGCTACACCTTC. Translated: CASSLSVGTGYTF. The full variable domain, with the rest looked up from reference TRBV7-8 and TRBJ1-2, is GAGVSQSPRYKVAKRGQDVALRCDPISGHVSLFWYQQALGQGPEFLTYFQNEAQLDKSGLPSDRFFAERPEGSVSTLKIQRTQQEDSAVYLCASSLSVGTGYTFGSGTRLTVV.

This clone is termed medium-sized. This chain links TRBV7-2 with TRBJ1-1; 7 nucleotides match TRBD1. From germline, CDR1 is SGHTA and CDR2 FQGNSA. The V segment lost 5 bases and the J segment 4 bases; nucleotides outside the gene matches: 7. The CDR3 is 14 residues long. CDR3: CASSIDRVRTEAFF. The DNA of the CDR3 is TGTGCCAGCAGCATCGACAGGGTCCGCACTGAAGCTTTCTTT.

The chain joins TRBV3-1 to TRBJ1-6; D gene uncertain. Germline V gene data show CDR1 as LGHDT and CDR2 as YNNKEL (reference sequence). The CDR3 loop spans 12 amino acids. V was cut by 4 bases and J by 7 bases, with 5 bases left in between. The CDR3 nucleotides are TGTGCCAGCAGCCGACCAAATTCACCCCTCCACTTT. Amino acids: CASSRPNSPLHF.

This clone was counted at least ten times. The chain joins TRBV7-9 to TRBJ2-1; 8 bases map to TRBD2. Trimming took 6 bases from V and 4 from J; bases not matched to a gene: 11. Germline V gene data show CDR1 as SEHNR and CDR2 as FQNEAQ (reference sequence). The CDR3 covers 16 residues. CDR3 DNA: TGTGCCAGCAGGTCGAGCGGGAGCTACTTTTACAATGAGCAGTTCTTC. Its protein product is CASRSSGSYFYNEQFF.